This record looks at one T cell receptor beta chain sequence and its context. Method: immunoSEQ multiplex PCR; TCRdb's copy keeps in-frame clones and lacks some. Of approximately 65,000 clones listed, roughly 80% are singletons. This entry is derived from a study of blood T cell repertoires in COVID-19. Study-level information: From the United States, Italy and Spain came samples of acute and convalescent COVID-19. Sample material is recorded as cDNA or gDNA derived from T cells, B-cell-depleted T cells, or PBMCs.

From germline, CDR1 is MNHNY and CDR2 SVGAGI (reference sequence). After removal of 7 bases from V and 5 bases from J, the junction contained 11 bases not matched to a gene. The CDR3 extends over 15 amino acids. Recruitment covered 20 to 25 US areas and drew participants whose ages spanned roughly 18 to 90 years. This chain links TRBV6-6 with TRBJ2-5, with 9 bases identical to TRBD2. The sample consisted of PBMCs or T cells enriched from blood (not recorded which). The sequence was collected from a woman aged 40 to 50 with acute COVID-19. The CDR3 protein is CASMRLAVSDETQYF. Written as DNA, the CDR3 is TGTGCCAGCATGCGACTAGCGGTATCGGATGAGACCCAGTACTTC.